This T cell receptor (beta chain) was profiled in a study of T-cell reconstitution after alpha-beta-depleted transplantation in children. This clonotype has a handful of counts. A library of TCRbeta sequences, prepared with unique molecular identifiers, was generated. TCRdb processed the PCR reads anew with MiXCR; each CDR3 protein has one entry. The top ten clones hold over 5.5% of a sample with about half a million distinct CDR3 sequences, around 13% of them seen once. The CDR3 contains 16 residues. The ends lost 7 bases at V and 4 bases at J; junction bases unmatched: 8. The germline V gene has CDR1 MNHNS and CDR2 SASEGT.

This TCR derives from a human donor who donated a stem cell graft to a child with combined immunodeficiency. The chain has TRBV6-1 and TRBJ2-5; TRBD2 aligns across 14 bases. This specimen consisted of PBMCs from the stem cell graft donor, obtained from the stem cell graft. The CDR3 DNA reads as TGTGCCAGCACCCCGGGACTAGCGGGGGAAGGAGAGACCCAGTACTTC. This translates into CASTPGLAGEGETQYF.